The T cell receptor beta chain under discussion was sequenced for a study of cytotoxic CD8 clonotypes in ibrutinib-treated CLL. With 5 bases clipped from V and 5 bases from J, the junction kept 3 bases outside the gene matches. This CDR3 comprises 12 residues. CDR1 and CDR2 (germline): MDHEN, SYDVKM. Worth noting for this clone: Its antigen is not identified.

General study results and limits: Progressing patients had sampling times that differed from those of sustained-remission patients. Clonality grew at ibrutinib response; at progression, it decreased back toward baseline. Contraction or stability on treatment characterized the public clonotypes, which were uncommon.

The method was immunoSEQ multiplex PCR; TCRdb's version includes in-frame clones alone and lacks a portion of them. The table has under 150,000 clones, approximately 90% seen once. The V and J genes are TRBV28 and TRBJ2-7; 7 bases fit TRBD1. The sample in question was PBMCs, obtained after 12 months of ibrutinib treatment. The sequence was obtained from a human donor with chronic lymphocytic leukemia. The CDR3 coding sequence is TGTGCCAGCAGTCACACAGGGGACGAGCAGTACTTC. Protein: CASSHTGDEQYF. Full variable domain (missing parts from reference TRBV28 and TRBJ2-7): DVKVTQSSRYLVKRTGEKVFLECVQDMDHENMFWYRQDPGLGLRLIYFSYDVKMKEKGDIPEGYSVSREKKERFSLILESASTNQTSMYLCASSHTGDEQYFGPGTRLTVT.